These 12 T cell receptor beta chains were sequenced from one sample in a study of T cells in Graves' hyperthyroidism and ophthalmopathy. The CDR3 regions of TCR beta were amplified from RNA transcripts. The TCR CDR3 first-round RT-PCR relied on the HTBI primer set. TCRdb processed the multiplex PCR reads anew with MiXCR; each CDR3 protein has one entry. In the table there are some 350,000 distinct CDR3 sequences, around 25% of which are singletons. The material sequenced was blood. The receptors originated from a man aged 50 to 60 with Graves' hyperthyroidism.

The chain uses TRBV5-6 and TRBJ1-1; tentatively, D is TRBD1 (6 bases). Trimming stripped 0 bases from V and 6 bases from J, with 12 bases between. Germline V gene lookup returns CDR1 SGHDT and CDR2 YYEEEE. The CDR3 has 14 amino acids. CDR3 residues: CASSLGQGTSEAFF. The CDR3, as DNA: TGTGCCAGCAGCTTGGGTCAGGGGACTTCTGAAGCTTTCTTT.

The table lists this clonotype with a few counts. The V and J genes are TRBV7-9 and TRBJ2-7; D unclear. Germline V gene data show CDR1 as SEHNR and CDR2 as FQNEAQ (reference sequence). Trimming cost V 5 bases and J 2 bases, with 7 bases left between them. CDR3 length: 12 amino acids. CDR3 bases: TGTGCCAGCAGCCCTCAACCCTACGAGCAGTACTTC. Translating gives CASSPQPYEQYF.

J is TRBJ2-1 and V is TRBV20-1; 8 positions agree with TRBD1. CDR1 and CDR2 from the germline V gene are DFQATT and SNEGSKA (reference sequence). The V and J ends lost 0 bases and 7 bases, in that order; junction bases with no gene match: 5. The CDR3 covers 14 residues. CDR3 DNA: TGCAGTGCTAGAGATCCAACAGGGGGGAATGAGCAGTTCTTC. This sequence encodes CSARDPTGGNEQFF.

The V call is TRBV25-1, the J call TRBJ2-6, with 9 bases that match TRBD2. Germline V gene sequence: CDR1 MGHDK, CDR2 SYGVNS. J gave up 0 bases and V 3 bases, and 15 bases lay outside the gene matches. The CDR3 runs to 21 residues. This CDR3 reads CASSEKDRKLAGYSGANVLTF. CDR3 coding DNA: TGTGCCAGCAGTGAGAAGGACAGGAAGCTAGCGGGGTACTCTGGGGCCAACGTCCTGACTTTC.

Only a few counts were recorded for this clonotype. This chain links TRBV28 with TRBJ2-7; D not resolved. The CDR3 has 14 amino acids. The germline V gene has CDR1 MDHEN and CDR2 SYDVKM. V shed 2 bases and J shed 0 bases, with 8 bases lying between them. The CDR3 sequence is CASSLGVPSYEQYF. The CDR3, as DNA: TGTGCCAGCAGTTTAGGGGTCCCCTCCTACGAGCAGTACTTC.

This clonotype was observed many times. The chain combines TRBV7-9 with TRBJ2-5; 8 positions agree with TRBD1. Germline V lookup: CDR1 SEHNR, CDR2 FQNEAQ (reference sequence). V gave up 3 bases and J gave up 4 bases; unmatched junction bases: 7. This CDR3 comprises 15 residues. This CDR3 is CASSFGQGSGETQYF. CDR3 in DNA: TGTGCCAGCAGCTTTGGACAGGGATCAGGAGAGACCCAGTACTTC.

The chain employs TRBV2 and TRBJ2-3, with D perhaps assigned TRBD1 or TRBD2 (5 bases each). Germline V CDR1 and CDR2: SNHLY, FYNNEI. This CDR3 is 17 amino acids long. The V end was cut by 5 bases, the J end by 0 bases, with 18 bases between. CDR3 in amino acids: CASSTPLEGSSTDTQYF. CDR3 DNA sequence: TGTGCCAGCAGTACCCCGCTTGAGGGGTCTAGCACAGATACGCAGTATTTT.

Ten or more counts support this clonotype. The CDR3 coding sequence is TGTGCCAGCAGCCCCGACACGGGTACCTACGAGCAGTACTTC. It specifies CASSPDTGTYEQYF. The rearrangement joins TRBV7-9 to TRBJ2-7; D is unresolved. The CDR3 covers 14 residues. Between the trimmed V and J ends, which lost 5 bases and 2 bases, there was a span of 13 bases. CDR1 is SEHNR and CDR2 is FQNEAQ in the germline V gene (reference sequence). Together with reference TRBV7-9 and TRBJ2-7, the CDR3 gives the full variable domain: DTGVSQNPRHKITKRGQNVTFRCDPISEHNRLYWYRQTLGQGPEFLTYFQNEAQLEKSRLLSDRFSAERPKGSFSTLEIQRTEQGDSAMYLCASSPDTGTYEQYFGPGTRLTVT.

This clonotype was seen more than once but under ten times. J is TRBJ2-5 and V is TRBV12-3 or TRBV12-4; TRBD1 aligns across 10 bases. There are 15 residues in the CDR3. V gave up 7 bases and J gave up 4 bases; unmatched junction bases: 9. Here the CDR3 reads CASTETGGLGETQYF. The DNA for the CDR3 is TGTGCCAGCACCGAGACAGGGGGCCTAGGAGAGACCCAGTACTTC.

The chain links TRBV7-9 to TRBJ1-2; TRBD1 aligns across 9 bases. The CDR3 consists of 15 residues. The trim removed 1 base at V and 2 bases at J, leaving 2 bases unmatched. Germline lookup yields CDR1 SEHNR and CDR2 FQNEAQ (reference sequence). CDR3 DNA: TGTGCCAGCAGCTTAGGGACAGGGGACAACTATGGCTACACCTTC. It codes for CASSLGTGDNYGYTF.

The CDR3: CASSVTSGSFKDNEQFF. The DNA of the CDR3 is TGTGCCAGCAGTGTAACTAGCGGGAGCTTTAAGGACAATGAGCAGTTCTTC. The gene calls are TRBV6-1 and TRBJ2-1, with TRBD2 identical over 11 bases. The CDR3 is 17 residues long. J was trimmed by 5 bases and V by 4 bases; bases with no gene match: 10. Germline V gene data show CDR1 as MNHNS and CDR2 as SASEGT.

A few counts support this clonotype. The V gene is TRBV7-2, the J gene TRBJ2-1, with 7 positions matching TRBD2. This CDR3 contains 13 residues. Per germline, CDR1 SGHTA and CDR2 FQGNSA. The junction had 12 bases not matched to a gene; V was cut back by 5 bases and J by 14 bases. In nucleotides, the CDR3 is TGTGCCAGCAGCGCGGGCGGGAGCTTGGGGAAGTTCTTC. It encodes CASSAGGSLGKFF.